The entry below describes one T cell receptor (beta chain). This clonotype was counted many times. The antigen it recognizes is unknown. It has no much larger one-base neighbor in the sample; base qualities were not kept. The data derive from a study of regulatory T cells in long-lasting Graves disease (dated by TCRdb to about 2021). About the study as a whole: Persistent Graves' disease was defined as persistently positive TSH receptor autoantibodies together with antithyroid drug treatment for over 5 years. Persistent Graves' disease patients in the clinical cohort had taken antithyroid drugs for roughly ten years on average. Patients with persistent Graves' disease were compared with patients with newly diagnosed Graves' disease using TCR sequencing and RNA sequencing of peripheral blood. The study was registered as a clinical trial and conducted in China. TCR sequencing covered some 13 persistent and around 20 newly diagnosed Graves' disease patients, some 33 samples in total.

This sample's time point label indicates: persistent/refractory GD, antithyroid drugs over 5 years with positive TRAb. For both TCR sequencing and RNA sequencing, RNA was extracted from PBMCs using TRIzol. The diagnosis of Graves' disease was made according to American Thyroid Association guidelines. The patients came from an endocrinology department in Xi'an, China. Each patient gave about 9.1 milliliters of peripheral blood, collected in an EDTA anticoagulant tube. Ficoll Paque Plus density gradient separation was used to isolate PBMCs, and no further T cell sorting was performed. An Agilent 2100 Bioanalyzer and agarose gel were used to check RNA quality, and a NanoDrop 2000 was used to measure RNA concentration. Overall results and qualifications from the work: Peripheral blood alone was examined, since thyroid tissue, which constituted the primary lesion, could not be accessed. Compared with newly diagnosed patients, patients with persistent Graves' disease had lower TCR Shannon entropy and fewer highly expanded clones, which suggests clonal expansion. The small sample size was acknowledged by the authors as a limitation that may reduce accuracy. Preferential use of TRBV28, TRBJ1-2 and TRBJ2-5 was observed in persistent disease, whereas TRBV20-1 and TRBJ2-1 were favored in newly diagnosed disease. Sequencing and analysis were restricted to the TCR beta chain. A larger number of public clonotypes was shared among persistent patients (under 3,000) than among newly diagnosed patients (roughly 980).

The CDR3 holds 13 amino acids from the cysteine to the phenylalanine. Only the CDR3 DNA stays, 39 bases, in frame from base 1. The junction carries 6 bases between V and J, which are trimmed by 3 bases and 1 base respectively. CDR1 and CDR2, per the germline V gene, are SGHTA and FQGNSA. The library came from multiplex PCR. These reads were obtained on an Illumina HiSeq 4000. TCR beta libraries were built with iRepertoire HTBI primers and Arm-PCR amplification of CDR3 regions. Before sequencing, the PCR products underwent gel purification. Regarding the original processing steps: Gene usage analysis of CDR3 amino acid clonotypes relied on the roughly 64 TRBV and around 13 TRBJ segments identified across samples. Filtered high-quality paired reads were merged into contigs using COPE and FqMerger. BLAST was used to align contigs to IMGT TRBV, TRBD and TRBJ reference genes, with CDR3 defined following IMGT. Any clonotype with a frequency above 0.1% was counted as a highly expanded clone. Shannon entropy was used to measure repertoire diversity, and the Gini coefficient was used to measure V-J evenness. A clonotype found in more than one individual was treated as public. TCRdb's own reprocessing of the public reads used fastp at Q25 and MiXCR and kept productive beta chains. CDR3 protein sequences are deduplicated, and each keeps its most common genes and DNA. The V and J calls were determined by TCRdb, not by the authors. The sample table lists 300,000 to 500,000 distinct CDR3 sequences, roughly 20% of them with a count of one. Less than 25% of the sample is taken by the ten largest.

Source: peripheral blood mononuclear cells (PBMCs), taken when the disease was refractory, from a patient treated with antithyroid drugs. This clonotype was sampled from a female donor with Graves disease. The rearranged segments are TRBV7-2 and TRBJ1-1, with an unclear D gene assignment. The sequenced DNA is TGTGCCAGCAGCTTGTTTCAGAACACTGAAGCTTTCTTT. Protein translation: CASSLFQNTEAFF.